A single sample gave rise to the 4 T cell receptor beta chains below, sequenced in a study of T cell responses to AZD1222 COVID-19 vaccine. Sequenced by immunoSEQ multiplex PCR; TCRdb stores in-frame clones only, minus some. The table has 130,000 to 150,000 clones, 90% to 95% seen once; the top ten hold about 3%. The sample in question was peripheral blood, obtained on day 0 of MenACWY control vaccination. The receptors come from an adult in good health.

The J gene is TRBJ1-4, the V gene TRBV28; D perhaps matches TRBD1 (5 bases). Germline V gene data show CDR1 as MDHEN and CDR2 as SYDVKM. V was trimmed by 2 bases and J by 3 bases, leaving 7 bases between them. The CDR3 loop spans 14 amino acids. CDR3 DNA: TGTGCCAGCAGTTTAGAAGGGGCTAATGAAAAACTGTTTTTT. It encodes CASSLEGANEKLFF.

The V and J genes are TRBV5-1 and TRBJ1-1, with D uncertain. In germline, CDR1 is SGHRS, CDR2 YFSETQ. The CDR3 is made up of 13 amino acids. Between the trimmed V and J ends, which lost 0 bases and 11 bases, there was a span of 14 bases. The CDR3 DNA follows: TGCGCCAGCAGCTTGGCGGCCGGTTATGAGGCTTTCTTT. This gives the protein CASSLAAGYEAFF.

CDR3 bases: TGTGCCAGCAGCGTAACAGATGGCGGGAGAAAAACAGATACGCAGTATTTT. Its protein product is CASSVTDGGRKTDTQYF. The chain joins TRBV9 to TRBJ2-3, with 7 nucleotides matching TRBD2. The CDR3 covers 17 residues. Trimming took 1 base from V and 3 from J; bases not matched to a gene: 11. CDR1 and CDR2 from the germline V gene are SGDLS and YYNGEE.

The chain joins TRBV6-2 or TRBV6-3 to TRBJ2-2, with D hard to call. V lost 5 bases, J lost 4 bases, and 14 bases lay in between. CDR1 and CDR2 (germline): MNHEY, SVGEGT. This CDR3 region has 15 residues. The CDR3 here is CASSRRVVSTGELFF. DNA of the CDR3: TGTGCCAGCAGTCGAAGGGTGGTAAGCACCGGGGAGCTGTTTTTT.